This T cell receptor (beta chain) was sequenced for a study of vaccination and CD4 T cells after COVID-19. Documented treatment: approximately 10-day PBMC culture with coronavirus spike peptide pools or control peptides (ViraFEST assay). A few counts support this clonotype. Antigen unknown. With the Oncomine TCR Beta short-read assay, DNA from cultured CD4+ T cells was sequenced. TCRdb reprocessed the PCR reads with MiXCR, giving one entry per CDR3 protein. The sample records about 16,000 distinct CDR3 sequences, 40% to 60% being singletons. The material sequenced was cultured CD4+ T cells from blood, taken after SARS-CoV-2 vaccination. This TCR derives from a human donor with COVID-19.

This chain's CDR3 is CASGEKLRDRDSPLHF. The CDR3 bases are TGTGCTAGTGGTGAGAAGCTCCGGGACAGGGATTCACCCCTCCACTTT. J is TRBJ1-6 and V is TRBV12-5, with 9 bases identical to TRBD1. V dropped 5 bases and J dropped 8; count of bases not matched to a gene: 10. The CDR3 has 16 residues. CDR1 and CDR2 from the germline V gene are LGHNT and FRNRAP.